The source of this T cell receptor (beta chain) is a study of Graves' ophthalmopathy and Graves' hyperthyroidism. This clonotype was found many times. No donor had other autoimmune disease, uncontrolled infection, pregnancy or lactation. Fresh peripheral blood (around 9.7 ml) yielded the PBMCs. The study amplified TCR beta CDR3 regions using RNA transcripts. First-round RT-PCR employed HTBI primers, with a second-round multiplex PCR after it. TCRdb reprocessed the multiplex PCR reads with MiXCR, giving one entry per CDR3 protein. Altogether 740,000 or so distinct CDR3 sequences are present, about 44% being singletons, with the ten largest covering approximately 43%. The V segment lost 5 bases and the J segment 5 bases; nucleotides outside the gene matches: 7. The CDR3 covers 13 residues. Looked up from germline, CDR1 is SQVTM and CDR2 is ANQGSEA.

This receptor was identified in an adult man with Graves' ophthalmopathy. Sequencing was performed on peripheral blood. The chain couples TRBV29-1 to TRBJ2-5; 8 bases fit TRBD1. The CDR3 reads CSVRTGIVETQYF. CDR3 nucleotide sequence: TGCAGCGTTCGGACAGGGATAGTGGAGACCCAGTACTTC.